The 28 T cell receptor beta chains presented below share a single source sample, sequenced in a study of T cell repertoires in cytomegalovirus infection. These TCRs' antigens remain unknown. Each CDR3 protein is one row after TCRdb ran MiXCR on the reads. The sample comprises some 700,000 distinct CDR3 sequences, 30% to 35% of which are singletons, and roughly 18% rests with the top ten. Material: cultured PBMCs, obtained from culture after CMV antigen stimulation. The source of these receptors is a human donor in good health (CMV status not recorded). Some clones in this sample may be carry-over from other donors' samples.

In its sample, this clonotype was seen a few times. This chain uses TRBV20-1 with TRBJ2-5; D is possibly TRBD1 or TRBD2 (5 bases each). Between the trimmed V and J ends, which lost 4 bases and 5 bases, there was a span of 11 bases. CDR1 and CDR2 from the germline V gene are DFQATT and SNEGSKA (reference sequence). The CDR3 has 12 residues. CDR3 sequence: CSANPWGETQYF. For the CDR3, the DNA is TGCAGTGCTAACCCGTGGGGGGAGACCCAGTACTTC.

This clonotype has only a few counts. The genes are TRBV28 and TRBJ1-1; 7 nucleotides line up with TRBD1. The trim removed 2 bases at V and 0 bases at J, leaving 9 bases unmatched. CDR3 length equals 17 residues. Germline lookup yields CDR1 MDHEN and CDR2 SYDVKM. The DNA of the CDR3 is TGTGCCAGCAGTTTAATACTTTCAGGGGGGATGAACACTGAAGCTTTCTTT. This encodes CASSLILSGGMNTEAFF.

This clonotype turned up a few times. This chain links TRBV5-1 with TRBJ1-1; D gene uncertain. CDR1 and CDR2 (germline): SGHRS, YFSETQ. The CDR3 contains 15 residues. Trimming took 4 bases from V and 7 from J, leaving 20 bases between them. CDR3 protein: CASSMTGPIRGEAFF. The CDR3 coding sequence is TGCGCCAGCAGCATGACTGGACCCATACGGGGTGAAGCTTTCTTT.

CDR3 DNA: TGTGCCAGTAGTAACCTCGGACAGGGGGTGAGCTCTGGGGCCAACGTCCTGACTTTC. Translation: CASSNLGQGVSSGANVLTF. The chain links TRBV19 to TRBJ2-6, with TRBD1 identical over 10 bases. CDR1 is LNHDA and CDR2 is SQIVND in the germline V gene (reference sequence). This CDR3 has 19 residues. J was trimmed by 0 bases and V by 4 bases; bases with no gene match: 9. Complete variable domain (other parts from reference TRBV19 and TRBJ2-6): DGGITQSPKYLFRKEGQNVTLSCEQNLNHDAMYWYRQDPGQGLRLIYYSQIVNDFQKGDIAEGYSVSREKKESFPLTVTSAQKNPTAFYLCASSNLGQGVSSGANVLTFGAGSRLTVL.

V and J are TRBV10-3 and TRBJ2-2, with a possible D match to TRBD2 (6 bases). V was trimmed by 0 bases and J by 3 bases, leaving 8 bases between them. CDR3 length: 15 amino acids. The germline V gene encodes CDR1 ENHRY and CDR2 SYGVKD. In nucleotides, the CDR3 is TGTGCCATCAGTGAGTCCACGGGAGACACCGGGGAGCTGTTTTTT. This sequence encodes CAISESTGDTGELFF.

V usage is TRBV4-1 and J usage is TRBJ2-1; D may be TRBD1 or TRBD2 (5 bases each). This CDR3 has 15 amino acids. From germline, CDR1 is MGHRA and CDR2 YSYEKL. The ends were cut back, 4 bases at V and 4 bases at J, with 14 bases in the middle. CDR3 sequence: CASSPSTWGYNEQFF. The CDR3 bases are TGCGCCAGCAGCCCATCCACCTGGGGGTACAATGAGCAGTTCTTC.

This clonotype was observed a few times. The chain is built from TRBV7-9 and TRBJ2-3, with a tentative D call TRBD1 (5 bases). The V end lost 5 bases, the J end lost 6 bases, and 15 bases lay between the germline ends. CDR3 length: 14 amino acids. The germline V gene has CDR1 SEHNR and CDR2 FQNEAQ (reference sequence). CDR3: CASSMTVLGDTQYF. Written as DNA, the CDR3 is TGTGCCAGCAGCATGACAGTTCTCGGGGATACGCAGTATTTT. The full variable domain, completed using reference TRBV7-9 and TRBJ2-3, is DTGVSQNPRHKITKRGQNVTFRCDPISEHNRLYWYRQTLGQGPEFLTYFQNEAQLEKSRLLSDRFSAERPKGSFSTLEIQRTEQGDSAMYLCASSMTVLGDTQYFGPGTRLTVL.

This clonotype came up a few times. The chain couples TRBV20-1 to TRBJ1-2; a weak D match, TRBD1 (5 bases). The CDR3 contains 12 residues. Germline V gene lookup returns CDR1 DFQATT and CDR2 SNEGSKA (reference sequence). Trimming left V 6 bases short and J 10 bases short, with 18 bases between. CDR3 loop: CSATEGAVDYTF. The CDR3 coding sequence is TGCAGTGCGACAGAAGGTGCGGTGGACTACACCTTC.

This clonotype showed up many times. J is TRBJ2-2 and V is TRBV7-2; D remains ambiguous. V gave up 0 bases and J gave up 0 bases, with 11 bases separating them. The CDR3 extends over 17 amino acids. The germline V gene encodes CDR1 SGHTA and CDR2 FQGNSA. Written as DNA, the CDR3 is TGTGCCAGCAGCTTAGCGAGTAGGATTTCGAACACCGGGGAGCTGTTTTTT. Its translation: CASSLASRISNTGELFF.

Many counts were recorded for this clonotype. The V gene is TRBV7-2, the J gene TRBJ1-5, with TRBD1 matching over 7 bases. The V gene's germline CDR1 is SGHTA and CDR2 FQGNSA. Unmatched junction bases numbered 4, after V lost 3 bases and J lost 2 bases. The CDR3 is made up of 15 amino acids. CDR3 DNA sequence: TGTGCCAGCAGCTTCCTGACAGGGCGCAATCAGCCCCAGCATTTT. Its translation: CASSFLTGRNQPQHF. Drawing the rest from reference TRBV7-2 and TRBJ1-5, the complete variable domain is GAGVSQSPSNKVTEKGKDVELRCDPISGHTALYWYRQSLGQGLEFLIYFQGNSAPDKSGLPSDRFSAERTGGSVSTLTIQRTQQEDSAVYLCASSFLTGRNQPQHFGDGTRLSIL.

This sequence joins TRBV6-5 and TRBJ1-2; 8 bases are shared with TRBD1. The germline CDR1 and CDR2 sequences are MNHEY and SVGAGI. The V segment lost 6 bases and the J segment 7 bases; nucleotides outside the gene matches: 4. The CDR3 runs 12 residues. CDR3: CASRTGESGYTF. The DNA of the CDR3 is TGTGCCAGCAGGACAGGGGAGAGTGGCTACACCTTC.

This clonotype was counted a few times. The V and J genes are TRBV27 and TRBJ1-4; TRBD1 matches 8 bases. The V gene's germline CDR1 is MNHEY and CDR2 SMNVEV (reference sequence). The CDR3 runs to 14 residues. V shed 3 bases and J 8 bases; nucleotides not matched to a gene: 5. CDR3 protein: CASSLYGQGEKLFF. The CDR3 DNA reads as TGTGCCAGCAGTTTGTACGGACAGGGCGAAAAACTGTTTTTT.

The CDR3 DNA is TGCAGTGCCCCTATCCAGGGACAGGGAGTTAAGGGCAATCAGCCCCAGCATTTT. Residues: CSAPIQGQGVKGNQPQHF. The gene calls are TRBV20-1 and TRBJ1-5; 9 nucleotides line up with TRBD1. The CDR3 sequence is 18 residues long. Germline trimming cut 6 bases from V and 2 bases from J; bases unmatched to any gene: 17. Germline CDR1 and CDR2: DFQATT and SNEGSKA (reference sequence).

This clonotype came up a few times. The rearrangement uses TRBV3-1 and TRBJ2-7; D is possibly TRBD1 (5 bases). Per germline, CDR1 LGHDT and CDR2 YNNKEL (reference sequence). This CDR3 spans 15 amino acids. Trimming shortened V by 8 bases and J by 2 bases, and 19 bases separated the two germline ends. The CDR3 DNA reads TGTGCCAGCGGATTTGGGGCAGCGATAACCTACGAGCAGTACTTC. Its translation is CASGFGAAITYEQYF.

The chain carries TRBV12-5 and TRBJ1-1, with TRBD1 as a possible D gene (5 bases). V was cut by 0 bases and J by 5 bases, with 16 bases left in between. This CDR3 contains 16 residues. Per germline, CDR1 LGHNT and CDR2 FRNRAP. As DNA, the CDR3 is TGTGCTAGTGGTTTGGTACGGAGGGGATGGGAAACTGAAGCTTTCTTT. This codes for CASGLVRRGWETEAFF.

The rearrangement uses TRBV19 and TRBJ2-3, with 10 bases that match TRBD2. The CDR3 consists of 16 residues. V shed 3 bases and J 2 bases; nucleotides not matched to a gene: 5. Germline V gene lookup returns CDR1 LNHDA and CDR2 SQIVND (reference sequence). The CDR3 DNA reads TGTGCCAGTAGTATCCGGACTAGCGGACTCACAGATACGCAGTATTTT. This gives the protein CASSIRTSGLTDTQYF.

The chain has TRBV20-1 and TRBJ1-1, with D possibly TRBD1 on 5 matching bases. In germline, CDR1 is DFQATT, CDR2 SNEGSKA (reference sequence). The CDR3 length is 16 residues. Between the trimmed V and J ends, which lost 2 bases and 4 bases, there was a span of 20 bases. CDR3 nucleotide sequence: TGCAGTGCTAGATGGTCAGGGTTCGTAGCTAGCACTGAAGCTTTCTTT. Encoded protein: CSARWSGFVASTEAFF.

The table lists this clonotype with many counts. DNA of the CDR3: TGTGCCAGCAGCTTGGACATGAACACTGAAGCTTTCTTT. Translating gives CASSLDMNTEAFF. The chain joins TRBV11-2 to TRBJ1-1; possibly TRBD1 for D (5 bases). The CDR3 length is 13 residues. The V and J ends lost 3 bases and 0 bases respectively, with 5 bases between them. Germline assignment: CDR1 SGHAT and CDR2 FQNNGV.

The chain joins TRBV18 to TRBJ2-7; TRBD1 matches 8 bases. CDR3 length: 16 amino acids. Germline CDR1 is KGHSH and CDR2 is LQKENI. The V and J ends lost 0 bases and 6 bases, in that order; junction bases with no gene match: 10. For the CDR3, the DNA is TGTGCCAGCTCACCACCGGCACAGGGGGTGCTTCTCGAGCAGTACTTC. It translates to CASSPPAQGVLLEQYF.

This clonotype was observed a few times. V and J are TRBV7-2 and TRBJ2-3; 11 bases fit TRBD2. The J segment lost 5 bases and the V segment lost 4 bases, leaving 5 bases of the junction unmatched. Germline lookup yields CDR1 SGHTA and CDR2 FQGNSA. CDR3 length equals 15 residues. CDR3 region: CASSSTSGVVDTQYF. CDR3 DNA sequence: TGTGCCAGCAGCTCGACTAGCGGGGTTGTAGATACGCAGTATTTT.

This clonotype appeared a few times. The V gene is TRBV7-2, the J gene TRBJ2-3; no clear D gene. V lost 3 bases and J 0 bases, leaving 7 bases between the germline ends. In germline, CDR1 is SGHTA, CDR2 FQGNSA. There are 14 residues in the CDR3. In DNA form, the CDR3 reads TGTGCCAGCAGCTTTTGGGCTAGCACAGATACGCAGTATTTT. Translating gives CASSFWASTDTQYF.

The chain has TRBV5-1 and TRBJ1-1, with D maybe TRBD1 (5 bases). There are 15 residues in the CDR3. Trimming stripped 3 bases from V and 6 bases from J, with 18 bases between. Germline loops: CDR1 SGHRS, CDR2 YFSETQ. CDR3 amino acids: CASSSTAVSPPEAFF. CDR3 coding DNA: TGCGCCAGCAGCTCGACAGCCGTTTCCCCCCCTGAAGCTTTCTTT.

This clonotype was found a few times. This chain uses TRBV6-1 with TRBJ2-7; maybe TRBD2 (6 bases). The germline gives CDR1 MNHNS, CDR2 SASEGT. The V end was cut by 4 bases, the J end by 1 base, with 14 bases between. The CDR3 extends over 15 amino acids. In DNA, the CDR3 is TGTGCCAGCAGTGTTGAAGGACGGGGGTCCTACGAGCAGTACTTC. It encodes CASSVEGRGSYEQYF.

There are a few counts of this clonotype. V is TRBV18 and J is TRBJ1-2, with TRBD1 identical over 7 bases. V lost 4 bases to trimming and J lost 8 bases; unmatched junction nucleotides: 19. Germline loops: CDR1 KGHSH, CDR2 LQKENI. The CDR3 runs to 17 residues. DNA for the CDR3: TGTGCCAGCTCACTGGGGACAGCCAGAACAACCTATGAGGGCTACACCTTC. It codes for CASSLGTARTTYEGYTF.

This clonotype showed up many times. This rearrangement joins TRBV12-3 or TRBV12-4 to TRBJ1-5; possibly TRBD1 for D (5 bases). The CDR3 length is 14 residues. V was cut by 3 bases and J by 1 base, with 7 bases left in between. CDR3 region: CASSFWDSNQPQHF. DNA for the CDR3: TGTGCCAGCAGTTTTTGGGACAGCAATCAGCCCCAGCATTTT.

This clonotype was seen a handful of times. The gene calls are TRBV7-6 and TRBJ2-7, with 9 bases aligning to TRBD1. The CDR3 has 17 amino acids. Germline-derived CDR1 and CDR2 are SGHVS and FNYEAQ. V shed 5 bases and J 4 bases; nucleotides not matched to a gene: 15. This chain's CDR3 is CASSTLGSGTGNYEQYF. The DNA for the CDR3 is TGTGCCAGCAGCACCTTGGGGTCGGGGACAGGGAATTACGAGCAGTACTTC. Based on the CDR3 plus reference TRBV7-6 and TRBJ2-7, the full variable domain is GAGVSQSPRYKVTKRGQDVALRCDPISGHVSLYWYRQALGQGPEFLTYFNYEAQQDKSGLPNDRFSAERPEGSISTLTIQRTEQRDSAMYRCASSTLGSGTGNYEQYFGPGTRLTVT.

Written as DNA, the CDR3 is TGTGCCATCAGGTCGGACTACGAGCAGTACTTC. It encodes CAIRSDYEQYF. The V gene is TRBV10-3, the J gene TRBJ2-7; D gene uncertain. The CDR3 has 11 residues. From germline, CDR1 is ENHRY and CDR2 SYGVKD. With 6 bases removed from V and 3 bases from J, the gap between germline ends came to 6 bases.

This chain connects TRBV7-2 to TRBJ1-3, with D unresolved. Looked up from germline, CDR1 is SGHTA and CDR2 is FQGNSA. Trimming removed 5 bases at V and 13 bases at J, with 15 bases between. The CDR3 loop spans 12 amino acids. The CDR3 DNA reads TGTGCCAGCAGCGAGCCCGGTGGTGGGATATATTTT. Protein: CASSEPGGGIYF.